This T cell receptor beta chain was sequenced for a study of early T cells in non-severe SARS-CoV-2 infection. TCRdb ran MiXCR on the 5' RACE reads and lists one entry per CDR3 protein. This table holds about 83,000 distinct CDR3 sequences, around an eighth found once. This CDR3 spans 19 amino acids. Losses at the gene ends were 7 bases for V and 2 bases for J; bases not matched to a gene: 20. Germline V gene data show CDR1 as MGHDK and CDR2 as SYGVNS. The sequenced sample was whole blood. The sequence was collected from an adult who was a healthcare worker with PCR-confirmed SARS-CoV-2 infection or an uninfected control (not recorded which). The V call is TRBV25-1, the J call TRBJ2-7; 10 bases align to TRBD1. For the CDR3, the DNA is TGTGCCAGCACTCCCCCTGGGACAAGGAGACAGGGGGCAACCTACGAGCAGTACTTC. Translating it yields CASTPPGTRRQGATYEQYF.